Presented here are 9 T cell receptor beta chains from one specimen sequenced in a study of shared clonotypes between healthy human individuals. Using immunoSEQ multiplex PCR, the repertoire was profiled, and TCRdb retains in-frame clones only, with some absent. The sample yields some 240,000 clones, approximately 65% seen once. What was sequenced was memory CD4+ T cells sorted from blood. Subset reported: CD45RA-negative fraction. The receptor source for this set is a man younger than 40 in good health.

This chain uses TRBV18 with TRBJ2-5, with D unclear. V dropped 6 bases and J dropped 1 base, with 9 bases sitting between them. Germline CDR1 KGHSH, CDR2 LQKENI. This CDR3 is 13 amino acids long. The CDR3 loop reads CASSLARQETQYF. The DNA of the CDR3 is TGTGCCAGCTCCTTAGCCCGCCAAGAGACCCAGTACTTC.

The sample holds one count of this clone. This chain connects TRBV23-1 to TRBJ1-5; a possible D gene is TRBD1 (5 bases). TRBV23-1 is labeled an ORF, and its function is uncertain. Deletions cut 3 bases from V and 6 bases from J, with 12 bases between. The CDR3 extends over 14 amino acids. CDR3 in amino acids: CASSQSMGVQPQHF. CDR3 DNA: TGCGCCAGCAGTCAGTCCATGGGGGTTCAGCCCCAGCATTTT.

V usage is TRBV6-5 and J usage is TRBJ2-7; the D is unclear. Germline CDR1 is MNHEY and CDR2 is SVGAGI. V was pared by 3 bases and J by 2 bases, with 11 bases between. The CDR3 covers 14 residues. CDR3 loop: CASSYSIPPYEQYF. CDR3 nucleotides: TGTGCCAGCAGTTATTCCATCCCCCCCTACGAGCAGTACTTC.

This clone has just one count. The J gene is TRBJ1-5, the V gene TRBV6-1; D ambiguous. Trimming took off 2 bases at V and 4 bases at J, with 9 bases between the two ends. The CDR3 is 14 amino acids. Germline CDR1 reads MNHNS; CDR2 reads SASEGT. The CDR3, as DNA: TGTGCCAGCAGTGAAAATGGGTGGAATCAGCCCCAGCATTTT. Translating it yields CASSENGWNQPQHF.

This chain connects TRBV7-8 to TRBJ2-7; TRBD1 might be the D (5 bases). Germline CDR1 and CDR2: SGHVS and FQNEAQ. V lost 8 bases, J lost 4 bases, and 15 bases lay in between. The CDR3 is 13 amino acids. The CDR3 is CASGRDSQYEQYF. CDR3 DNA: TGTGCCAGCGGGCGAGACAGCCAATACGAGCAGTACTTC.

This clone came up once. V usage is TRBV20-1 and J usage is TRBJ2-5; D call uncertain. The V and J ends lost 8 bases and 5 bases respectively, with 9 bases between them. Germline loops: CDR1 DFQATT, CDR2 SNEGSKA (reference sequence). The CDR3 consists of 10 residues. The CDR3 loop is CSTGRETQYF. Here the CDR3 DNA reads TGCAGTACTGGCAGGGAGACCCAGTACTTC.

The CDR3 DNA sequence: TGTGCCAGCAGTTTATTAACGGGACAGGGATTCAATCAGCCCCAGCATTTT. Its protein product is CASSLLTGQGFNQPQHF. V and J are TRBV28 and TRBJ1-5, with 9 positions matching TRBD1. Trimming removed 1 base from V and 3 bases from J; junction bases left unmatched: 7. The CDR3 sequence is 17 residues long. Looked up from germline, CDR1 is MDHEN and CDR2 is SYDVKM.

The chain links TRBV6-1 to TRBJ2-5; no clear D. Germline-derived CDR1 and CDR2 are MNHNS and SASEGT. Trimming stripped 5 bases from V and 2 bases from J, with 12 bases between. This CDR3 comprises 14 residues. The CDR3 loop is CASSSGPNQETQYF. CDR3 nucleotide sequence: TGTGCCAGCAGTAGTGGACCGAATCAAGAGACCCAGTACTTC.

DNA for the CDR3: TGCGCCACCATATCCGGGACTACCCCCCGCAATGAGCAGTTCTTC. Encoded protein: CATISGTTPRNEQFF. V and J are TRBV10-2 and TRBJ2-1; 7 bases fit TRBD2. Per germline, CDR1 WSHSY and CDR2 SAAADI. The CDR3 has 15 amino acids. The ends lost 10 bases at V and 6 bases at J; junction bases unmatched: 15.